This T cell receptor (beta chain) was recovered during a study of cytomegalovirus exposure and HLA in healthy donors. Study results and limitations: According to reports, the classifier identified cytomegalovirus status with high specificity and sensitivity.

Sequencing was performed with immunoSEQ multiplex PCR; in TCRdb, only in-frame clones are kept and a portion is missing. Seen here are about 64,000 clones, 85% to 95% observed once, and the top ten hold 5.8%. Germline V gives CDR1 SGDLS, CDR2 YYNGEE. The length of the CDR3 is 15 residues. V lost 1 base to trimming and J lost 0 bases, with 8 bases between them. About this clone itself: Its specificity is unknown.

Material: PBMCs. The rearrangement links TRBV9 to TRBJ2-1, with D maybe TRBD1 (6 bases). The receptor comes from a young woman in good health and CMV-seropositive. CDR3 sequence reads: CASSVKGDSYNEQFF. The CDR3 region has the DNA TGTGCCAGCAGCGTAAAGGGGGACTCCTACAATGAGCAGTTCTTC.